Included here is one T cell receptor beta chain sequence, with context. Its antigen is as yet unknown. This CDR3 contains 15 residues. Germline CDR1 and CDR2: SGHKS and YYEKEE (reference sequence). The V gene lost 2 bases and the J gene lost 3 bases, with 11 bases spanning the gap. This entry belongs to a study of cytomegalovirus exposure and HLA in healthy donors. Study-wide background: In a later analysis, it was reported that the 110 or so validation repertoires had been produced on the same platform as the 550 to 700 repertoires belonging to the first cohort. Study results and caveats: In vitro data verified a few CMV-associated chains as specific for CMV antigens. Reported results showed that the classifier diagnosed cytomegalovirus status with high specificity and sensitivity. Subsequent analysis showed first-cohort TCR clusters tending to co-occur in approximately 120 validation repertoires.

The data were produced by immunoSEQ multiplex PCR, yet TCRdb's version contains in-frame clones alone and is incomplete. This table has some 140,000 clones, about 82% appearing once. The specimen sequenced was PBMCs. J is TRBJ2-2 and V is TRBV5-5, with D possibly matching TRBD1 (5 bases). This TCR came from a human donor in good health. For the CDR3, the DNA is TGTGCCAGCAGCTTTCAGGGTCTAGACACCGGGGAGCTGTTTTTT. Translated, it gives CASSFQGLDTGELFF.